These T cell receptor beta chains were read from a single sample in a study of shared clonotypes between healthy human individuals. TCRdb's table, derived via immunoSEQ multiplex PCR, lists solely in-frame clones and lacks some. The sample comprises fewer than 1.6 million clones, approximately 98.5% of which are singletons, and approximately 0.38% rests with the top ten. What was sequenced was naive CD4+ T cells sorted from blood. The receptors were sampled from a man aged 25-45 years in good health. CDR3s include the opening cysteine and the closing phenylalanine or tryptophan. The D gene is left open where the match is weak. Clone size, where shown, is once, few, many, or a class for clones that have expanded.

D gene: TRBD1
clone size: NA
V gene: TRBV5-1
J gene: TRBJ1-1
CDR3 protein: CASSLGQGATEAFF
CDR3 DNA: TGCGCCAGCAGCTTGGGACAGGGGGCAACTGAAGCTTTCTTT

D gene: NA
clone size: NA
V gene: TRBV5-1
J gene: TRBJ2-5
CDR3 protein: CASSLGSQAARETQYF
CDR3 DNA: TGCGCCAGCAGCTTGGGTTCACAGGCAGCTCGGGAGACCCAGTACTTC

D gene: TRBD1
clone size: NA
V gene: TRBV28
J gene: TRBJ2-7
CDR3 protein: CASSRDSLSYEQYF
CDR3 DNA: TGTGCCAGCAGTAGGGACAGCCTGTCCTACGAGCAGTACTTC

D gene: NA
clone size: NA
V gene: TRBV11-2
J gene: TRBJ2-1
CDR3 protein: CASSLDRFINEQFF
CDR3 DNA: TGTGCCAGCAGCTTGGACAGATTTATCAATGAGCAGTTCTTC

D gene: TRBD1
clone size: NA
V gene: TRBV7-2
J gene: TRBJ1-2
CDR3 protein: CASSSPDRATYGYTF
CDR3 DNA: TGTGCCAGCAGCTCTCCGGACAGGGCGACCTATGGCTACACCTTC

D gene: TRBD2
clone size: NA
V gene: TRBV18
J gene: TRBJ2-3
CDR3 protein: CASSPLGTRGDTQYF
CDR3 DNA: TGTGCCAGCTCACCACTAGGGACTCGGGGGGACACGCAGTATTTT

D gene: NA
clone size: few
V gene: TRBV7-9
J gene: TRBJ1-2
CDR3 protein: CASSTERKGGYTF
CDR3 DNA: TGTGCCAGCAGCACCGAACGCAAAGGAGGCTACACCTTC

D gene: TRBD1
clone size: NA
V gene: TRBV19
J gene: TRBJ1-2
CDR3 protein: CASSISRPATGNYGYTF
CDR3 DNA: TGTGCCAGTAGTATTTCTCGGCCGGCGACAGGGAACTATGGCTACACCTTC

D gene: TRBD2
clone size: NA
V gene: TRBV2
J gene: TRBJ2-3
CDR3 protein: CASRQVAGGSTDTQYF
CDR3 DNA: TGTGCCAGCAGACAAGTAGCGGGAGGGAGCACAGATACGCAGTATTTT

D gene: NA
clone size: NA
V gene: TRBV28
J gene: TRBJ1-4
CDR3 protein: CATGEMLATNEKLFF
CDR3 DNA: TGTGCCACGGGTGAAATGTTGGCAACTAATGAAAAACTGTTTTTT

D gene: NA
clone size: NA
V gene: TRBV6-6
J gene: TRBJ2-7
CDR3 protein: CASSHDYEQYF
CDR3 DNA: TGTGCCAGCAGCCACGACTACGAGCAGTACTTC

D gene: TRBD2
clone size: NA
V gene: TRBV28
J gene: TRBJ2-1
CDR3 protein: CASRRRLAGGKGEQFF
CDR3 DNA: TGTGCCAGCAGGCGAAGACTAGCGGGAGGAAAAGGGGAGCAGTTCTTC

D gene: NA
clone size: NA
V gene: TRBV20-1
J gene: TRBJ2-3
CDR3 protein: CSAGRDLGQYF
CDR3 DNA: TGCAGTGCTGGTAGGGACTTAGGGCAGTATTTT

D gene: NA
clone size: NA
V gene: TRBV28
J gene: TRBJ2-5
CDR3 protein: CASSFPRWTEETQYF
CDR3 DNA: TGTGCCAGCAGTTTTCCCCGCTGGACGGAAGAGACCCAGTACTTC

D gene: TRBD2
clone size: NA
V gene: TRBV27
J gene: TRBJ2-2
CDR3 protein: CASSSGLVGTGELFF
CDR3 DNA: TGTGCCAGCAGTTCGGGACTAGTCGGCACCGGGGAGCTGTTTTTT

D gene: NA
clone size: NA
V gene: TRBV6-1
J gene: TRBJ2-2
CDR3 protein: CASSERGIGELFF
CDR3 DNA: TGTGCCAGCAGTGAACGAGGTATCGGGGAGCTGTTTTTT

D gene: NA
clone size: NA
V gene: TRBV11-2
J gene: TRBJ2-7
CDR3 protein: CASSFGAGTYEQYF
CDR3 DNA: TGTGCCAGCAGCTTCGGGGCAGGAACCTACGAGCAGTACTTC

D gene: TRBD1
clone size: NA
V gene: TRBV28
J gene: TRBJ2-7
CDR3 protein: CASSTRQGAYEQYF
CDR3 DNA: TGTGCCAGCAGTACTAGACAGGGGGCCTACGAGCAGTACTTC

D gene: NA
clone size: NA
V gene: TRBV28
J gene: TRBJ2-6
CDR3 protein: CASSPGANVLTF
CDR3 DNA: TGTGCCAGCAGCCCGGGGGCCAACGTCCTGACTTTC

D gene: NA
clone size: NA
V gene: TRBV15
J gene: TRBJ2-1
CDR3 protein: CATSRDPGADEQFF
CDR3 DNA: TGTGCCACCAGCAGAGATCCTGGTGCGGATGAGCAGTTCTTC

D gene: NA
clone size: NA
V gene: TRBV7-9
J gene: TRBJ1-2
CDR3 protein: CASSADSYANYGYTF
CDR3 DNA: TGTGCCAGCAGCGCAGACAGCTATGCTAACTATGGCTACACCTTC

D gene: TRBD1
clone size: NA
V gene: TRBV7-3
J gene: TRBJ2-4
CDR3 protein: CASSATGEFDIQYF
CDR3 DNA: TGTGCCAGCAGCGCGACAGGGGAATTCGACATTCAGTACTTC

D gene: NA
clone size: NA
V gene: TRBV10-3
J gene: TRBJ2-3
CDR3 protein: CAISEAGGSTDTQYF
CDR3 DNA: TGTGCCATCAGTGAGGCAGGGGGGTCCACAGATACGCAGTATTTT

D gene: NA
clone size: NA
V gene: TRBV7-2
J gene: TRBJ2-7
CDR3 protein: CASSLGGSEYEQYF
CDR3 DNA: TGTGCCAGCAGCTTAGGAGGTAGCGAGTACGAGCAGTACTTC

D gene: TRBD2
clone size: NA
V gene: TRBV5-1
J gene: TRBJ2-5
CDR3 protein: CASSPPLAGGGETQYF
CDR3 DNA: TGCGCCAGCAGCCCTCCACTAGCGGGAGGGGGGGAGACCCAGTACTTC

D gene: NA
clone size: NA
V gene: TRBV27
J gene: TRBJ1-2
CDR3 protein: CASSLIGNAGYTF
CDR3 DNA: TGTGCCAGCAGTTTAATCGGGAATGCGGGCTACACCTTC

D gene: NA
clone size: NA
V gene: TRBV11-2
J gene: TRBJ2-2
CDR3 protein: CASTRGNTGSGELFF
CDR3 DNA: TGTGCCAGCACCAGGGGTAATACAGGGTCCGGGGAGCTGTTTTTT

D gene: TRBD1
clone size: once
V gene: TRBV7-7
J gene: TRBJ2-1
CDR3 protein: CASSLGQGGVYNEQFF
CDR3 DNA: TGTGCTAGCAGCTTAGGACAGGGGGGCGTCTACAATGAGCAGTTCTTC

D gene: NA
clone size: NA
V gene: TRBV9
J gene: TRBJ2-7
CDR3 protein: CASSVKVGGYEQYF
CDR3 DNA: TGTGCCAGCAGCGTGAAGGTAGGAGGTTACGAGCAGTACTTC

D gene: TRBD1
clone size: NA
V gene: TRBV5-1
J gene: TRBJ2-2
CDR3 protein: CASTGTANTGELFF
CDR3 DNA: TGCGCCAGCACGGGGACAGCGAACACCGGGGAGCTGTTTTTT

D gene: TRBD1
clone size: NA
V gene: TRBV4-1
J gene: TRBJ2-5
CDR3 protein: CASSRGTGGNQETQYF
CDR3 DNA: TGCGCCAGCAGCCGAGGGACAGGGGGGAACCAAGAGACCCAGTACTTC

D gene: TRBD1
clone size: NA
V gene: TRBV18
J gene: TRBJ2-3
CDR3 protein: CASSPRDRRADTQYF
CDR3 DNA: TGTGCCAGCTCACCCAGGGACAGGAGGGCAGATACGCAGTATTTT

D gene: TRBD2
clone size: NA
V gene: TRBV28
J gene: TRBJ2-1
CDR3 protein: CASRPGGSFYNEQFF
CDR3 DNA: TGTGCCAGCAGACCAGGCGGGAGTTTCTACAATGAGCAGTTCTTC

D gene: NA
clone size: NA
V gene: TRBV25-1
J gene: TRBJ2-5
CDR3 protein: CASSDFHPETQYF
CDR3 DNA: TGTGCCAGCAGTGACTTTCATCCAGAGACCCAGTACTTC

D gene: TRBD2
clone size: NA
V gene: TRBV9
J gene: TRBJ2-2
CDR3 protein: CASRKEGLRPGELFF
CDR3 DNA: TGTGCCAGCCGAAAGGAGGGACTACGACCCGGGGAGCTGTTTTTT

D gene: NA
clone size: NA
V gene: TRBV5-1
J gene: TRBJ2-3
CDR3 protein: CASSDSQGSTDTQYF
CDR3 DNA: TGCGCCAGCAGCGACAGTCAGGGGAGTACAGATACGCAGTATTTT

D gene: TRBD2
clone size: NA
V gene: TRBV5-4
J gene: TRBJ2-1
CDR3 protein: CASSLTGTTNEQFF
CDR3 DNA: TGTGCCAGCAGCCTAACCGGGACTACCAATGAGCAGTTCTTC

D gene: NA
clone size: NA
V gene: TRBV5-6
J gene: TRBJ2-5
CDR3 protein: CASSLKETQYF
CDR3 DNA: TGTGCCAGCAGCTTAAAAGAGACCCAGTACTTC

D gene: TRBD1
clone size: once
V gene: TRBV6-5
J gene: TRBJ2-7
CDR3 protein: CASRMDRAHEQYF
CDR3 DNA: TGTGCCAGCAGAATGGACAGGGCCCACGAGCAGTACTTC

D gene: NA
clone size: NA
V gene: TRBV30
J gene: TRBJ2-1
CDR3 protein: CAWSVRGNEQFF
CDR3 DNA: TGTGCCTGGAGTGTAAGGGGGAATGAGCAGTTCTTC

D gene: NA
clone size: NA
V gene: TRBV19
J gene: TRBJ1-2
CDR3 protein: CASSSGRSSYGYTF
CDR3 DNA: TGTGCCAGTAGTAGCGGTAGGTCAAGCTATGGCTACACCTTC

D gene: TRBD2
clone size: NA
V gene: TRBV18
J gene: TRBJ2-3
CDR3 protein: CASSQTSGIRTDTQYF
CDR3 DNA: TGTGCCAGCTCCCAGACTAGCGGGATTCGCACAGATACGCAGTATTTT

D gene: TRBD1
clone size: NA
V gene: TRBV7-9
J gene: TRBJ2-7
CDR3 protein: CASSTSGTVSYEQYF
CDR3 DNA: TGTGCCAGCAGCACATCCGGGACAGTCTCCTACGAGCAGTACTTC

D gene: NA
clone size: NA
V gene: TRBV5-1
J gene: TRBJ1-1
CDR3 protein: CASSFRTGNTEAFF
CDR3 DNA: TGCGCCAGCAGCTTTAGGACGGGAAACACTGAAGCTTTCTTT

D gene: NA
clone size: NA
V gene: TRBV29-1
J gene: TRBJ2-3
CDR3 protein: CSVLRSRDTDTQYF
CDR3 DNA: TGCAGCGTTTTAAGGAGTAGGGACACAGATACGCAGTATTTT

D gene: NA
clone size: NA
V gene: TRBV2
J gene: TRBJ1-2
CDR3 protein: CASSGRWTDNYGYTF
CDR3 DNA: TGTGCCAGCAGTGGAAGGTGGACAGACAACTATGGCTACACCTTC

D gene: NA
clone size: NA
V gene: TRBV7-9
J gene: TRBJ2-7
CDR3 protein: CASSFRRLPGEQYF
CDR3 DNA: TGTGCCAGCAGCTTCAGGCGTCTCCCCGGGGAGCAGTACTTC

D gene: NA
clone size: NA
V gene: TRBV19
J gene: TRBJ2-1
CDR3 protein: CASKVSDYNEQFF
CDR3 DNA: TGTGCCAGTAAGGTCTCAGACTACAATGAGCAGTTCTTC

D gene: TRBD1
clone size: NA
V gene: TRBV7-2
J gene: TRBJ2-7
CDR3 protein: CASSMRQGAGEQYF
CDR3 DNA: TGTGCCAGCAGCATGAGACAGGGGGCAGGGGAGCAGTACTTC

D gene: NA
clone size: NA
V gene: TRBV4-3
J gene: TRBJ2-5
CDR3 protein: CASSQERGPLETQYF
CDR3 DNA: TGCGCCAGCAGCCAAGAACGTGGCCCCCTGGAGACCCAGTACTTC

D gene: NA
clone size: NA
V gene: TRBV19
J gene: TRBJ1-5
CDR3 protein: CATSRGARGEQPQHF
CDR3 DNA: TGTGCCACCTCCCGTGGGGCCAGGGGAGAGCAGCCCCAGCATTTT

D gene: NA
clone size: NA
V gene: TRBV5-1
J gene: TRBJ2-3
CDR3 protein: CASSSQNPRAGDTQYF
CDR3 DNA: TGCGCCAGCAGCTCCCAAAACCCGCGGGCAGGGGATACGCAGTATTTT

D gene: TRBD2
clone size: NA
V gene: TRBV19
J gene: TRBJ2-2
CDR3 protein: CASSGGGVVAGELFF
CDR3 DNA: TGTGCCAGTAGTGGGGGAGGGGTTGTCGCCGGGGAGCTGTTTTTT

D gene: NA
clone size: NA
V gene: TRBV6-5
J gene: TRBJ1-5
CDR3 protein: CASSYSRDPHQPQHF
CDR3 DNA: TGTGCCAGCAGTTACTCGCGGGACCCCCATCAGCCCCAGCATTTT

D gene: TRBD1
clone size: NA
V gene: TRBV27
J gene: TRBJ1-2
CDR3 protein: CASRDRGPGGYTF
CDR3 DNA: TGTGCCAGCAGGGACAGGGGGCCAGGTGGCTACACCTTC

D gene: NA
clone size: NA
V gene: TRBV5-8
J gene: TRBJ1-5
CDR3 protein: CASSSTLQPQHF
CDR3 DNA: TGTGCCAGCAGCTCAACCTTGCAGCCCCAGCATTTT

D gene: NA
clone size: NA
V gene: TRBV29-1
J gene: TRBJ2-7
CDR3 protein: CSVRPGDLQYF
CDR3 DNA: TGCAGCGTCCGGCCAGGGGATTTACAGTACTTC